This entry lists 4 T cell receptor beta chains sequenced from one sample in a study of technical replicates of blood from a handful of donors. TCRdb's table, derived via immunoSEQ multiplex PCR, lists solely in-frame clones and lacks some. The sample gives roughly 50,000 clones, about 95% of which show up once; just over 3% is in the top ten. The sequenced sample consisted of PBMCs. All receptors derive from a human donor in good health. Some clones in this sample may be carry-over from other donors' samples.

The chain links TRBV6-5 to TRBJ2-2; D gene unclear. Deletions cut 0 bases from V and 6 bases from J, with 14 bases between. Germline V CDR1 and CDR2: MNHEY, SVGAGI. The CDR3 loop spans 16 amino acids. CDR3 sequence (DNA): TGTGCCAGCAGTTACTCGACGGTTGAGGCCCCCGGGGAGCTGTTTTTT. Protein: CASSYSTVEAPGELFF.

V gene TRBV7-9 combines with J gene TRBJ1-1, with 7 bases lining up with TRBD1. Germline assignment: CDR1 SEHNR and CDR2 FQNEAQ (reference sequence). This CDR3 contains 14 residues. The J segment lost 2 bases and the V segment lost 5 bases, leaving 5 bases of the junction unmatched. The CDR3 sequence is CASSRVGGNTEAFF. The CDR3 region has the DNA TGTGCCAGCAGCCGAGTAGGGGGCAACACTGAAGCTTTCTTT.

The count of this clone is one. The rearrangement uses TRBV28 and TRBJ1-2; no definite D call. The ends were cut back, 6 bases at V and 2 bases at J, with 7 bases in the middle. The CDR3 has 12 amino acids. Germline lookup yields CDR1 MDHEN and CDR2 SYDVKM. The CDR3 nucleotides read TGTGCCAGCAGGAGGGCAAACTATGGCTACACCTTC. Translated: CASRRANYGYTF.

J is TRBJ2-1 and V is TRBV5-8; the match to TRBD2 covers 7 bases. V trimming: 4 bases; J trimming: 2 bases; junction bases outside the gene matches: 12. Germline V gene data show CDR1 as SGHTS and CDR2 as YDEGEE. This CDR3 is built from 17 residues. The CDR3 here is CASSLSLSSGPYNEQFF. CDR3 nucleotide sequence: TGTGCCAGCAGCCTATCGTTGTCTAGCGGACCCTACAATGAGCAGTTCTTC. Based on the CDR3 plus reference TRBV5-8 and TRBJ2-1, the full variable domain is EAGVTQSPTHLIKTRGQQATLRCSPISGHTSVYWYQQALGLGLQFLLWYDEGEERNRGNFPPRFSGRQFPNYSSELNVNALELEDSALYLCASSLSLSSGPYNEQFFGPGTRLTVL.